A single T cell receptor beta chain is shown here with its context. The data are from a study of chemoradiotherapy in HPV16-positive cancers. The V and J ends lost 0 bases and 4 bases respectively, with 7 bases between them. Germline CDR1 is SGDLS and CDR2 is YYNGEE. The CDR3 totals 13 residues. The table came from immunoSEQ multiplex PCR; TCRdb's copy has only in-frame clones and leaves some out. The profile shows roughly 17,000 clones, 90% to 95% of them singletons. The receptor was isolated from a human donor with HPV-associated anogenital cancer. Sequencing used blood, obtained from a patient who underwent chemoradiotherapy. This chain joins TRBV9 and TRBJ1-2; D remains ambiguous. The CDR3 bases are TGTGCCAGCAGCGTAGACAGCTCCTATGGCTACACCTTC. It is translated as CASSVDSSYGYTF.